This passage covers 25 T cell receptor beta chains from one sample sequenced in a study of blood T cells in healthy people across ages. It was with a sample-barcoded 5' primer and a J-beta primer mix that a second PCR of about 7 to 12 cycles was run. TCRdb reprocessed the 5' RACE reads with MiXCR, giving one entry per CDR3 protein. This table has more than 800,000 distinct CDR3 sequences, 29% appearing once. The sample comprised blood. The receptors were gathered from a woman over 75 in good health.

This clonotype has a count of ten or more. CDR3 in DNA: TGTGCCACCAGTGATGAGGCAGGTCCCGCAGATACGCAGTATTTT. Its protein product is CATSDEAGPADTQYF. The chain recombines TRBV24-1 with TRBJ2-3, with D uncertain. V lost 3 bases and J 4 bases, leaving 13 bases between the germline ends. This CDR3 region has 15 residues. Germline V gene lookup returns CDR1 KGHDR and CDR2 SFDVKD.

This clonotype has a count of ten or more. The CDR3 sequence is CATSRDRAQETQYF. DNA of the CDR3: TGTGCCACCAGCAGAGATCGGGCTCAAGAGACCCAGTACTTC. The gene calls are TRBV15 and TRBJ2-5; unclear D gene. Trimming left V 0 bases short and J 2 bases short, with 7 bases between. There are 14 residues in the CDR3. CDR1 is LNHNV, CDR2 YYDKDF, per germline (reference sequence).

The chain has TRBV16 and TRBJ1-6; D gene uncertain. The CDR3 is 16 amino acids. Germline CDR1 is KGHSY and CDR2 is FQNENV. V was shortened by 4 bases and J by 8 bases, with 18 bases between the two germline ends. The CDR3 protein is CASSPTRFLSDSPLHF. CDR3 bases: TGTGCCAGCAGCCCCACCCGGTTCCTATCGGATTCACCCCTCCACTTT.

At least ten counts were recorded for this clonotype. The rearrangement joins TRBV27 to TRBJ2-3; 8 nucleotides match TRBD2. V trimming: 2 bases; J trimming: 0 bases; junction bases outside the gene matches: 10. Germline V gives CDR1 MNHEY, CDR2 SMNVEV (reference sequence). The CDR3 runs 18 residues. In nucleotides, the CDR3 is TGTGCCAGCAGTTTAAGAGTAGCGGGGACTACTAGCACAGATACGCAGTATTTT. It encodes CASSLRVAGTTSTDTQYF.

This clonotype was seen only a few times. The CDR3 DNA sequence: TGTGCCATCAGTGAACAGGGGGCGTTAGGTCAGCCCCAGCATTTT. Amino acid sequence: CAISEQGALGQPQHF. V usage is TRBV10-3 and J usage is TRBJ1-5; 9 bases align to TRBD1. V shed 3 bases, J shed 6 bases, and the junction held 6 bases outside the gene matches. Germline V gives CDR1 ENHRY, CDR2 SYGVKD. The CDR3 runs to 15 residues.

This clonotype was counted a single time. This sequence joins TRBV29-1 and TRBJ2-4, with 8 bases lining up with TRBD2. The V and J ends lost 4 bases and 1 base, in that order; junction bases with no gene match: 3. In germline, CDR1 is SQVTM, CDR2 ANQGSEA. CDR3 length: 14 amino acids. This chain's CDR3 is CSVAGGEAKNIQYF. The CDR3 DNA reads TGCAGCGTTGCGGGGGGGGAGGCCAAAAACATTCAGTACTTC.

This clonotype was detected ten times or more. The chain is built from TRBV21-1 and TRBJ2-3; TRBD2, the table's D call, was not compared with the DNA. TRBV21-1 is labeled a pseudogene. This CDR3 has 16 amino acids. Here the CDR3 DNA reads TGTGCCAGCAGCAGCCCCCGGGACTCAAGCACAGATACGCAGTATTTT. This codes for CASSSPRDSSTDTQYF.

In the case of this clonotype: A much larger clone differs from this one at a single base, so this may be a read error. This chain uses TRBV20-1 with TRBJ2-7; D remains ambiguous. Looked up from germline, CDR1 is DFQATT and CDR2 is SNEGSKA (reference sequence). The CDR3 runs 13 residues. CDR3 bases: TGCAGTGCTAGAGACGGGCTAGGGTACGGGCAGTACTTC. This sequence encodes CSARDGLGYGQYF.

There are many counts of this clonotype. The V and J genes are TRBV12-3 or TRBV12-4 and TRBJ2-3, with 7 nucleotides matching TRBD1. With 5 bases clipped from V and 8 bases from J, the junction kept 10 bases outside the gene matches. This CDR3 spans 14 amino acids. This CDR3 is CASSGQVGVGTQYF. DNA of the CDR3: TGTGCCAGCAGTGGACAGGTGGGCGTGGGTACGCAGTATTTT.

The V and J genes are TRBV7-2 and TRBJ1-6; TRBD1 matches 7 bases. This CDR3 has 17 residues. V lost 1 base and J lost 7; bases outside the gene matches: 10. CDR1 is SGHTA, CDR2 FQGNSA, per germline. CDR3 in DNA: TGTGCCAGCAGCTTAGTAAAACAGGGGTTCGGCAATTCACCCCTCCACTTT. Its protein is CASSLVKQGFGNSPLHF.

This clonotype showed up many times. CDR3 protein: CASGQGAVNEKLFF. CDR3 nucleotides: TGTGCCAGCGGACAGGGGGCTGTCAATGAAAAACTGTTTTTT. The chain employs TRBV12-3 or TRBV12-4 and TRBJ1-4; the match to TRBD1 covers 11 bases. Trimming at V came to 8 bases and at J to 5 bases, leaving 4 bases not matched to a gene. The CDR3 is 14 residues long.

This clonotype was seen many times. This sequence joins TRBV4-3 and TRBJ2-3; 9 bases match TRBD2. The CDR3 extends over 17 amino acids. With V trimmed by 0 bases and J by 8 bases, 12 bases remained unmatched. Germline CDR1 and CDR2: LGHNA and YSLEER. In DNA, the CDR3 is TGCGCCAGCAGCCAAGAGGGAGCGGGGGGCCGCAGGGTTACGCAGTATTTT. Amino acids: CASSQEGAGGRRVTQYF.

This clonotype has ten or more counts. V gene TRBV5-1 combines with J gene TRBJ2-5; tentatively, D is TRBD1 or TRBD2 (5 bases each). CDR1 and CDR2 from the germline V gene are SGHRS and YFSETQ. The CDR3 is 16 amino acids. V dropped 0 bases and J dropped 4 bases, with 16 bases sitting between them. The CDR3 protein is CASSLAAGTVGETQYF. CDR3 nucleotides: TGCGCCAGCAGCTTGGCCGCAGGGACCGTCGGAGAGACCCAGTACTTC.

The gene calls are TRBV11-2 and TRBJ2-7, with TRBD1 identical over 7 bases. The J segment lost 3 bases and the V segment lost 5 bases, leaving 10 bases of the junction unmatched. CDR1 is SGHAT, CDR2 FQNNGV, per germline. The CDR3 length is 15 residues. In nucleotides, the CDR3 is TGTGCCAGCAGCCCCCCTTTAGGGGGCCACTACGAGCAGTACTTC. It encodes CASSPPLGGHYEQYF.

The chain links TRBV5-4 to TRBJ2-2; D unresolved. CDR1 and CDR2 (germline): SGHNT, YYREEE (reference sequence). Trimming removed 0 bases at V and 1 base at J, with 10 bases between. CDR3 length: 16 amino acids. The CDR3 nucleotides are TGTGCCAGCAGCTTGGATCCGGGCCTGAACACCGGGGAGCTGTTTTTT. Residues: CASSLDPGLNTGELFF.

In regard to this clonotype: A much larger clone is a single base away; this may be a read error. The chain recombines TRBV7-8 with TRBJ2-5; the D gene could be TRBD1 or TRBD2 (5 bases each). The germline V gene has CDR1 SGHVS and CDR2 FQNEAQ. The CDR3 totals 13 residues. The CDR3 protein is CVTTLGVQETQYF. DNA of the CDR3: TGTGTCACCACTTTGGGGGTCCAAGAGACCCAGTACTTC.

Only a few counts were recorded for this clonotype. The CDR3 reads CATSLAGFSTDTQYF. In DNA form, the CDR3 reads TGTGCCACCAGCCTAGCGGGGTTTAGCACAGATACGCAGTATTTT. The chain combines TRBV24-1 with TRBJ2-3; 9 positions agree with TRBD2. The CDR3 is 15 amino acids. V dropped 7 bases and J dropped 0; count of bases not matched to a gene: 4. Germline assignment: CDR1 KGHDR and CDR2 SFDVKD.

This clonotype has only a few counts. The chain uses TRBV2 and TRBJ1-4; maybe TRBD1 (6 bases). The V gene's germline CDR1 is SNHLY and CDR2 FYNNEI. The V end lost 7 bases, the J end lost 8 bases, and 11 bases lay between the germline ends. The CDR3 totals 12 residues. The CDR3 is CASTRDKEKLFF. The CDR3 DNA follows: TGTGCCAGCACCCGGGACAAGGAAAAACTGTTTTTT. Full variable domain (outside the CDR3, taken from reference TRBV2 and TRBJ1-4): EPEVTQTPSHQVTQMGQEVILRCVPISNHLYFYWYRQILGQKVEFLVSFYNNEISEKSEIFDDQFSVERPDGSNFTLKIRSTKLEDSAMYFCASTRDKEKLFFGSGTQLSVL.

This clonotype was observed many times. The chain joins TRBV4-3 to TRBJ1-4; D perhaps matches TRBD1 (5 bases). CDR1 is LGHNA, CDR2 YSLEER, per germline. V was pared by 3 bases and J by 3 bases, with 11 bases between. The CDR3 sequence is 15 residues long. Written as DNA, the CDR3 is TGCGCCAGCAGCCACGTGGGACGGTCTAATGAAAAACTGTTTTTT. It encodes CASSHVGRSNEKLFF.

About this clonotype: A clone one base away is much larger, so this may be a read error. The CDR3 region is CSAGVSYNEKLFF. CDR3 nucleotide sequence: TGCAGTGCGGGGGTCAGCTATAATGAAAAACTGTTTTTT. The rearrangement links TRBV20-1 to TRBJ1-4; a possible D gene is TRBD1 (5 bases). V lost 6 bases and J 4 bases, leaving 12 bases between the germline ends. The CDR3 totals 13 residues. Looked up from germline, CDR1 is DFQATT and CDR2 is SNEGSKA (reference sequence).

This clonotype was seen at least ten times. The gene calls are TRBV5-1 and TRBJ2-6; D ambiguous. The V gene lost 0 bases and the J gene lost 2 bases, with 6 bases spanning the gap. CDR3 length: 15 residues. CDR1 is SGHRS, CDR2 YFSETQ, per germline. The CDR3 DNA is TGCGCCAGCAGCTTGGATGGGCCTGGGGCCAACGTCCTGACTTTC. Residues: CASSLDGPGANVLTF.

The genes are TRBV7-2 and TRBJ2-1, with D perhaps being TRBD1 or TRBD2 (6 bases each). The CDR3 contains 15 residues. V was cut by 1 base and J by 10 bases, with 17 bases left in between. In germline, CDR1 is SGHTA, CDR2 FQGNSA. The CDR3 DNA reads TGTGCCAGCAGCTTAGGGGGGATCGGGGGCGGCGAGCAGTTCTTC. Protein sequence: CASSLGGIGGGEQFF. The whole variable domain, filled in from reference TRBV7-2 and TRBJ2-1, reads GAGVSQSPSNKVTEKGKDVELRCDPISGHTALYWYRQSLGQGLEFLIYFQGNSAPDKSGLPSDRFSAERTGGSVSTLTIQRTQQEDSAVYLCASSLGGIGGGEQFFGPGTRLTVL.

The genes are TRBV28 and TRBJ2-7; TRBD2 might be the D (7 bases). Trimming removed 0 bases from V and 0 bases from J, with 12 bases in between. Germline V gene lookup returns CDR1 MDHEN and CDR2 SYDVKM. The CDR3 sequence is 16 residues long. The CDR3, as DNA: TGTGCCAGCAGTTTATGGGGAGGGGGTGACTCCTACGAGCAGTACTTC. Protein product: CASSLWGGGDSYEQYF.

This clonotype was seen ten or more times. CDR3 loop: CASSPSGADGEQYF. The CDR3 region has the DNA TGTGCCAGCAGCCCCTCAGGGGCCGATGGGGAGCAGTACTTC. This sequence joins TRBV7-2 and TRBJ2-7, with a possible D match to TRBD1 (6 bases). The V end lost 5 bases, the J end lost 7 bases, and 18 bases lay between the germline ends. The germline V gene encodes CDR1 SGHTA and CDR2 FQGNSA. The CDR3 is made up of 14 amino acids.

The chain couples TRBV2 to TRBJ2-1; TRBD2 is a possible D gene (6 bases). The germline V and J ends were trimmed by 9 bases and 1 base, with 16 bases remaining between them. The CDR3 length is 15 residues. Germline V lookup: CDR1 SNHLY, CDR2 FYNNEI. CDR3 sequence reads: CASSIQGGSYNEQFF. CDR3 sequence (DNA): TGTGCCAGTAGCATCCAGGGAGGTTCCTACAATGAGCAGTTCTTC.